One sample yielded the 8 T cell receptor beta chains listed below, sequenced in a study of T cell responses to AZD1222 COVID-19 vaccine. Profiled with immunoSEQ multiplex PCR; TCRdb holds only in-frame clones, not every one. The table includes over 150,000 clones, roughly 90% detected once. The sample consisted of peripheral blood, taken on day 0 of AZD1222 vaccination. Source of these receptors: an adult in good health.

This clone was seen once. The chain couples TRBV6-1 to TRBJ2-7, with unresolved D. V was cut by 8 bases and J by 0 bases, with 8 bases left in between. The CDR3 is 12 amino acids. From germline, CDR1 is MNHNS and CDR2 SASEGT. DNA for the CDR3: TGTGCCAGCGGCGGAAACTCCTACGAGCAGTACTTC. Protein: CASGGNSYEQYF.

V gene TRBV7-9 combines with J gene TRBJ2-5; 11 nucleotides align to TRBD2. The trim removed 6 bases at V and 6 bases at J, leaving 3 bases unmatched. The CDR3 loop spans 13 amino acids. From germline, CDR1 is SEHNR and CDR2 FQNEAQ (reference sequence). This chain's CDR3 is CASSVAGGQTQYF. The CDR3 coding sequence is TGTGCCAGCAGTGTAGCGGGAGGGCAGACCCAGTACTTC.

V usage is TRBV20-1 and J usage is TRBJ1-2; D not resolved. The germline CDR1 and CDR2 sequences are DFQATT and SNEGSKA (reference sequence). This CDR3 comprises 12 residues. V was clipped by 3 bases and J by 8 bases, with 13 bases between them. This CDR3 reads CSASLQPYGYTF. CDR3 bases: TGCAGTGCTAGTCTTCAACCGTACGGCTACACCTTC.

DNA of the CDR3: TGCGCCAGCAGCCCCGGGGTGTGGCCTTCCTACGAGCAGTACTTC. Protein product: CASSPGVWPSYEQYF. This rearrangement joins TRBV5-1 to TRBJ2-7, with TRBD2 as a possible D gene (5 bases). Between the trimmed V and J ends, which lost 4 bases and 1 base, there was a span of 15 bases. This CDR3 region has 15 residues. Looked up from germline, CDR1 is SGHRS and CDR2 is YFSETQ.

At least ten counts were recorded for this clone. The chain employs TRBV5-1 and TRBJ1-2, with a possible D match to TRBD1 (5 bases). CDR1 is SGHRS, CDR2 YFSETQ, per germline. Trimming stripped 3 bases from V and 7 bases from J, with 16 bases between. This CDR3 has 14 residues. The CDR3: CASSWGGRVAGYTF. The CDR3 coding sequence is TGCGCCAGCAGCTGGGGTGGCAGGGTCGCTGGCTACACCTTC. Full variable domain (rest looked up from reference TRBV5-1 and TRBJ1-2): KAGVTQTPRYLIKTRGQQVTLSCSPISGHRSVSWYQQTPGQGLQFLFEYFSETQRNKGNFPGRFSGRQFSNSRSEMNVSTLELGDSALYLCASSWGGRVAGYTFGSGTRLTVV.

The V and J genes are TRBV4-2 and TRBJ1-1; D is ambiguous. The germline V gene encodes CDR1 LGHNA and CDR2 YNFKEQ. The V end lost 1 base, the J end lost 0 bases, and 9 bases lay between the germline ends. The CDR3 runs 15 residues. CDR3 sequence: CASSQVSVLNTEAFF. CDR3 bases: TGTGCCAGCAGCCAAGTTTCAGTATTGAACACTGAAGCTTTCTTT.

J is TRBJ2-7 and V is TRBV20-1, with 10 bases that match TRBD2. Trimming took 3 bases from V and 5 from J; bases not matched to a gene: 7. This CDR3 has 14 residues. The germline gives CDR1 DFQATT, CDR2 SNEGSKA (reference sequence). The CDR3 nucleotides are TGCAGTGCTAGTCCTCTAGCGGGAGTTCACGAGCAGTACTTC. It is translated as CSASPLAGVHEQYF.

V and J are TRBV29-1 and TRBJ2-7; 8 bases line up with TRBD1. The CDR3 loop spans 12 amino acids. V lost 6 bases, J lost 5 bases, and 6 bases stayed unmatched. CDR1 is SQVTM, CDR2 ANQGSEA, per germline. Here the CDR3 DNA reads TGCAGCGTAACGACAGGGGTCCACGAGCAGTACTTC. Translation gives CSVTTGVHEQYF.